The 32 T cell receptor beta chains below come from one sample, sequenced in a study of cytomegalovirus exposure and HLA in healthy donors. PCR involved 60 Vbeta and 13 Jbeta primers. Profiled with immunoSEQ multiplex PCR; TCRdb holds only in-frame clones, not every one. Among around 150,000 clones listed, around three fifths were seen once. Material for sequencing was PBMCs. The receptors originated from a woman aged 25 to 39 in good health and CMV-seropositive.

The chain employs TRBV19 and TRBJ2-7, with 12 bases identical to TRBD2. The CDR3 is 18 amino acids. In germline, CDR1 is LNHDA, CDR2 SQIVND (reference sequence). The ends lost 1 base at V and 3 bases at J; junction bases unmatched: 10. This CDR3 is CASSIVEGASGRDYEQYF. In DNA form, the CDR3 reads TGTGCCAGTAGTATAGTTGAGGGGGCTAGCGGGAGGGACTACGAGCAGTACTTC.

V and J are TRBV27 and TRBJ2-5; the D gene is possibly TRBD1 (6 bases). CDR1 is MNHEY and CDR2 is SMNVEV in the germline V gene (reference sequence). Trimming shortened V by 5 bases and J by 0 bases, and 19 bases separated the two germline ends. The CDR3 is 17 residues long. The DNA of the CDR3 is TGTGCCAGCAGTCCTACAGGGATCGCCACGTACCAAGAGACCCAGTACTTC. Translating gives CASSPTGIATYQETQYF.

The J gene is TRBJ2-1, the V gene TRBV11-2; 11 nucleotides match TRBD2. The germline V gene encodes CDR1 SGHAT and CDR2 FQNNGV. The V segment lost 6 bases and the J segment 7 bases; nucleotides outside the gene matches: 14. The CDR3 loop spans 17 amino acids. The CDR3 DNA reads TGTGCCAGCAGTTTAACTAGCGGGAGTCACATGGGGAATGAGCAGTTCTTC. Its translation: CASSLTSGSHMGNEQFF.

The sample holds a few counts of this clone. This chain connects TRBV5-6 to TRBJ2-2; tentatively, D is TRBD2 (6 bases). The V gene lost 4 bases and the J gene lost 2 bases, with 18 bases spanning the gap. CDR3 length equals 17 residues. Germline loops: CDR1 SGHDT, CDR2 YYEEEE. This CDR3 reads CASSARGRAGNTGELFF. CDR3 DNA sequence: TGTGCCAGCAGCGCCCGGGGGAGAGCGGGCAACACCGGGGAGCTGTTTTTT.

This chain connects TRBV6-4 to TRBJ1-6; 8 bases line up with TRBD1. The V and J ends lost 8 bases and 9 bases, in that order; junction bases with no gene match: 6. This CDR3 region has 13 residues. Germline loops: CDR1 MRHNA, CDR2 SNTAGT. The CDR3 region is CASLDRVTSPLHF. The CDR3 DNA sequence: TGTGCCAGCTTGGACAGGGTTACTTCACCCCTCCACTTT.

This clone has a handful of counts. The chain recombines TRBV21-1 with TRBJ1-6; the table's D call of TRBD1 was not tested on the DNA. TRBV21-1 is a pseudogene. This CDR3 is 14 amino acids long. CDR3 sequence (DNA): TGTGCCAGCAGCAGGGGCCAAAATAATTCACCCCTCCACTTT. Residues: CASSRGQNNSPLHF.

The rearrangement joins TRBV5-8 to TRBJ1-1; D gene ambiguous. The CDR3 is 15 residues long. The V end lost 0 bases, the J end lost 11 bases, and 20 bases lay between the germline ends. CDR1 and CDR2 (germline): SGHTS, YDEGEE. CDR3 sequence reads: CASSLGAGSGQEAFF. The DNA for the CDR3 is TGTGCCAGCAGCTTGGGTGCGGGGTCCGGTCAAGAGGCTTTCTTT.

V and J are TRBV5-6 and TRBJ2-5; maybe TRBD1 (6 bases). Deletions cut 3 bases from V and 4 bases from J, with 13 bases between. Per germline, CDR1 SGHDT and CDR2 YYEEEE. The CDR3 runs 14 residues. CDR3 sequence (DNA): TGTGCCAGCAGCTCGACAGGAGAAGTAGAGACCCAGTACTTC. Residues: CASSSTGEVETQYF.

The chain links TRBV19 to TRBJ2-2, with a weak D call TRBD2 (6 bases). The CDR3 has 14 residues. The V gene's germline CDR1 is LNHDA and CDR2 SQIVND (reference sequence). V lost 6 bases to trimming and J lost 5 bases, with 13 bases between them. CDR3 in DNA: TGTGCCAGTAGAGGTTTAAGCGGGACCGGGGAGCTGTTTTTT. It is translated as CASRGLSGTGELFF.

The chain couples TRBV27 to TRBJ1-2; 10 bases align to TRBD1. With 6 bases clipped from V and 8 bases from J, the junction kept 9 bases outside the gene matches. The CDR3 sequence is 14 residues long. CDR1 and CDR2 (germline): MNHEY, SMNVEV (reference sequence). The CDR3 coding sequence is TGTGCCAGCAGGCCCGGACAGGGGGTTTTGGGCTACACCTTC. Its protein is CASRPGQGVLGYTF.

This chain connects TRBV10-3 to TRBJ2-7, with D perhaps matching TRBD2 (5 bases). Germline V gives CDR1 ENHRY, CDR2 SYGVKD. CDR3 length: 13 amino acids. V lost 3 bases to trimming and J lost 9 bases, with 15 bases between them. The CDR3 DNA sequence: TGTGCCATCAGTGAAGGAAGAGGGAGCGGGCAGTACTTC. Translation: CAISEGRGSGQYF.

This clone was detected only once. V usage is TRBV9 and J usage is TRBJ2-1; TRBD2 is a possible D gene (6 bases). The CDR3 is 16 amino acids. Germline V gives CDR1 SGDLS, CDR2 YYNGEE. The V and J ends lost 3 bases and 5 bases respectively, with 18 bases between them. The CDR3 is CASSGGVPGVNNEQFF. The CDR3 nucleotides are TGTGCCAGCAGCGGGGGGGTTCCGGGAGTCAACAATGAGCAGTTCTTC.

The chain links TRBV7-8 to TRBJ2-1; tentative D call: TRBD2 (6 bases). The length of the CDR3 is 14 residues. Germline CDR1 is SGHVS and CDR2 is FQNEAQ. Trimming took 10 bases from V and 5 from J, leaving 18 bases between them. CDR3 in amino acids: CATRRVGRNNEQFF. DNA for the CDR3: TGTGCCACCAGGCGGGTAGGGAGGAACAATGAGCAGTTCTTC.

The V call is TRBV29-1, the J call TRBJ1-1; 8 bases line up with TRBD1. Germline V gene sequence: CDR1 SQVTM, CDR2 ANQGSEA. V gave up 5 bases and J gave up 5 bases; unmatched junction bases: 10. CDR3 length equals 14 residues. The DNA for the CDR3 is TGCAGCGTTTCATTGCGGACAGGGCGGACTGAAGCTTTCTTT. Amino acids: CSVSLRTGRTEAFF.

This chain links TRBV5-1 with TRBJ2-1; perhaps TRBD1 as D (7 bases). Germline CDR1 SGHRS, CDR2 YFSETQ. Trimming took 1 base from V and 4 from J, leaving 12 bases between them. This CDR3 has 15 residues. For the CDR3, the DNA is TGCGCCAGCAGCTTGAACTCAGGGGGGTACAATGAGCAGTTCTTC. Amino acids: CASSLNSGGYNEQFF.

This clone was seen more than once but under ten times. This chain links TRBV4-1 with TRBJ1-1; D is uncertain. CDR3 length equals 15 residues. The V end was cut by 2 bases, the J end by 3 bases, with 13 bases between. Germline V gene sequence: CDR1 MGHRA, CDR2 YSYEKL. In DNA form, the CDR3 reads TGCGCCAGCAGCCAAAAAACCCGGAGCGACACTGAAGCTTTCTTT. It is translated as CASSQKTRSDTEAFF.

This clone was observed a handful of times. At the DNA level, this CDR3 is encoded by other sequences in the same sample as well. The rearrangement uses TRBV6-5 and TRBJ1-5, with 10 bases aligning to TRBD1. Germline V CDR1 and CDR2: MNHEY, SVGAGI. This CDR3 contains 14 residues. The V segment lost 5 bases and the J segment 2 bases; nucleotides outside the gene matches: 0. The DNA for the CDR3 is TGTGCCAGCAGTGGGACAGGGGGCAATCAGCCCCAGCATTTT. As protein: CASSGTGGNQPQHF.

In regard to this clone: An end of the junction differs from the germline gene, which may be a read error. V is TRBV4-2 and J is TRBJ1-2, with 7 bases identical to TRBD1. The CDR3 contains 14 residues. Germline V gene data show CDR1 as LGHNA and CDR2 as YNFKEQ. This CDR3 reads CASTQAWDSYGYTF. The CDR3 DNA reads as TGTGCCAGCACCCAAGCCTGGGACAGCTATGGCTACACCTTC.

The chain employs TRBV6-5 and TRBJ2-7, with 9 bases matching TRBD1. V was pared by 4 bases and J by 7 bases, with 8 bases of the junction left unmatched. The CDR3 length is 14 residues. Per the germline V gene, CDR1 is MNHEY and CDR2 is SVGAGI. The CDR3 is CASSFRDRDREQYF. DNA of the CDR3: TGTGCCAGCAGTTTTCGGGACAGGGATCGGGAGCAGTACTTC.

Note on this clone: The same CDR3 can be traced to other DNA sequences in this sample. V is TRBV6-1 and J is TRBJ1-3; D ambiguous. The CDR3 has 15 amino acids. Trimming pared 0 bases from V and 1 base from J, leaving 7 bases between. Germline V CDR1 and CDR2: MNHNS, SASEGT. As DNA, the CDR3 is TGTGCCAGCAGTGAAGCGCCGGGTTCTGGAAACACCATATATTTT. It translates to CASSEAPGSGNTIYF.

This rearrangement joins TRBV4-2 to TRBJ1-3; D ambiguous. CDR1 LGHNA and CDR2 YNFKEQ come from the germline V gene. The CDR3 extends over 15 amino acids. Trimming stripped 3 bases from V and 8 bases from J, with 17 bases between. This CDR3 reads CASSHPGTYGDTIYF. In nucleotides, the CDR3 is TGTGCCAGCAGCCACCCCGGAACCTACGGGGACACCATATATTTT.

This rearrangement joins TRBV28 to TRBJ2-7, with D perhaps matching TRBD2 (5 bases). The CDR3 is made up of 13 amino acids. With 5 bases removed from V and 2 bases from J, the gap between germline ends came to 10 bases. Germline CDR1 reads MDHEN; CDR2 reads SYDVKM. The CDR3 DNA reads TGTGCCAGCAGTGGACTTAGAGCCTACGAGCAGTACTTC. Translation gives CASSGLRAYEQYF.

Written as DNA, the CDR3 is TGTGCCAGCAGCTTGGGGCGGGAGTACAATGAGCAGTTCTTC. Protein product: CASSLGREYNEQFF. The rearrangement links TRBV7-9 to TRBJ2-1, with 7 bases identical to TRBD2. Germline V CDR1 and CDR2: SEHNR, FQNEAQ (reference sequence). Trimming at V came to 3 bases and at J to 4 bases, leaving 3 bases not matched to a gene. The CDR3 length is 14 residues.

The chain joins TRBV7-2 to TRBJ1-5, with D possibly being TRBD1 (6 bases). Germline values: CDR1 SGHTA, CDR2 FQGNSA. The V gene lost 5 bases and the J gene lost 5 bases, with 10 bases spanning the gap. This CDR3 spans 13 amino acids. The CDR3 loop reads CASSLPGDQPQHF. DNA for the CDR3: TGTGCCAGCAGCCTACCAGGGGATCAGCCCCAGCATTTT.

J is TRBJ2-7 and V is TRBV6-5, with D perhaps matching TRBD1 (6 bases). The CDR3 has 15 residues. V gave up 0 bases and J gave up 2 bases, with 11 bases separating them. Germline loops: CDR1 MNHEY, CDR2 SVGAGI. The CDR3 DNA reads TGTGCCAGCAGTTACTCAATGACAGGAACCTACGAGCAGTACTTC. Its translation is CASSYSMTGTYEQYF.

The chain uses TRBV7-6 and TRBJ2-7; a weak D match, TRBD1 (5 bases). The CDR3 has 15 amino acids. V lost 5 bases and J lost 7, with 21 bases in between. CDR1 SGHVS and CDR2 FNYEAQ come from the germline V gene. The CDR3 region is CASSLSQGTIWEQYF. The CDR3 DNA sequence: TGTGCCAGCAGCCTATCCCAGGGAACCATTTGGGAGCAGTACTTC.

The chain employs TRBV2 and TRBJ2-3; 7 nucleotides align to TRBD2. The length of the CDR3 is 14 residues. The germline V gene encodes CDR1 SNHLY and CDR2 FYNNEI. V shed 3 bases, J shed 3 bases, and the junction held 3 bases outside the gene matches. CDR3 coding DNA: TGTGCCAGCAGTGAGCGGCGGGGGACAGATACGCAGTATTTT. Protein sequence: CASSERRGTDTQYF.

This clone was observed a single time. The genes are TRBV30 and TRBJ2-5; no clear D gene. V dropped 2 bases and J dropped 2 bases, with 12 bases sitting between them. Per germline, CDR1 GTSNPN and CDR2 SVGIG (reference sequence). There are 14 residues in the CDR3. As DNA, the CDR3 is TGTGCCTGGAGTAGCCCAGACTCTCAAGAGACCCAGTACTTC. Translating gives CAWSSPDSQETQYF.

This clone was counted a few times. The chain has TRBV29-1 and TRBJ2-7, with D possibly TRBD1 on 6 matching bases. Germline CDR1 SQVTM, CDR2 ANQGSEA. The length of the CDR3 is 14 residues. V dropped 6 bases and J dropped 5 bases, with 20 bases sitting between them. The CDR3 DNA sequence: TGCAGCGTCTCAGGAAACAGGGAATTAGACGAGCAGTACTTC. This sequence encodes CSVSGNRELDEQYF.

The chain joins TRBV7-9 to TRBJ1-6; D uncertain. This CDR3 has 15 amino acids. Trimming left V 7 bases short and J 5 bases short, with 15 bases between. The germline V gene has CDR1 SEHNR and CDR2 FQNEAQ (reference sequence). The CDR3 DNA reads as TGTGCCAGCACCGGAGTGAAGCTCAATAATTCACCCCTCCACTTT. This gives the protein CASTGVKLNNSPLHF.

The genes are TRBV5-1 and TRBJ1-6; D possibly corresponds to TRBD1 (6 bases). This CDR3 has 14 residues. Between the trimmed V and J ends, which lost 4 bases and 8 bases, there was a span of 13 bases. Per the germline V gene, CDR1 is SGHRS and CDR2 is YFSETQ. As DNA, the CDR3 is TGCGCCAGCAGCCGCACACAGGGAGATTCACCCCTCCACTTT. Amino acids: CASSRTQGDSPLHF. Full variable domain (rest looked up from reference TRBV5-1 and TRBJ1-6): KAGVTQTPRYLIKTRGQQVTLSCSPISGHRSVSWYQQTPGQGLQFLFEYFSETQRNKGNFPGRFSGRQFSNSRSEMNVSTLELGDSALYLCASSRTQGDSPLHFGNGTRLTVT.

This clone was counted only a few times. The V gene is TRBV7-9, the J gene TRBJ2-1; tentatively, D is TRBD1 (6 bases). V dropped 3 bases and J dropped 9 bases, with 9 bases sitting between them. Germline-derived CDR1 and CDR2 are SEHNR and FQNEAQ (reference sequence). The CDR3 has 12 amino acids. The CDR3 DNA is TGTGCCAGCAGCTTCTCACAGGGTGAGCAGTTCTTC. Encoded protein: CASSFSQGEQFF.